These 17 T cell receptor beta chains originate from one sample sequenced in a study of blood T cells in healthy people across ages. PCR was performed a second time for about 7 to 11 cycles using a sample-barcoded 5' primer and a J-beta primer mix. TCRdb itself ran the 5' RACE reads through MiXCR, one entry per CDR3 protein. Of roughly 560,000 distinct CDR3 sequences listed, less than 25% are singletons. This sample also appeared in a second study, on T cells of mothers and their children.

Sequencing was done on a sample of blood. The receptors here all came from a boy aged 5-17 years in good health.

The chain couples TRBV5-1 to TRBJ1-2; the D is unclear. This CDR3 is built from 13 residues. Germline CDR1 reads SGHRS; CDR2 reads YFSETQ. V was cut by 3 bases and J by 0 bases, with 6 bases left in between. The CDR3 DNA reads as TGCGCCAGCAGCTCGAGTACTAACTATGGCTACACCTTC. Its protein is CASSSSTNYGYTF.

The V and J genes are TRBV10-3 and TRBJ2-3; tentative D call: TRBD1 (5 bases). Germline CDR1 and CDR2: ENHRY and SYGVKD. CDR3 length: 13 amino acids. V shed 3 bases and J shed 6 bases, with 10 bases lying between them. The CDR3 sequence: CAISEWGPDTQYF. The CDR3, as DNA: TGTGCCATCAGTGAATGGGGCCCGGATACGCAGTATTTT.

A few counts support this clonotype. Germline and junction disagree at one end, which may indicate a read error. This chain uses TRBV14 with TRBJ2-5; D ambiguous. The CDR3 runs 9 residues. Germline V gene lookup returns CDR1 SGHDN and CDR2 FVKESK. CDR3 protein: CARRETQYF. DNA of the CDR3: TGTGCCCGCAGAGAGACCCAGTACTTC.

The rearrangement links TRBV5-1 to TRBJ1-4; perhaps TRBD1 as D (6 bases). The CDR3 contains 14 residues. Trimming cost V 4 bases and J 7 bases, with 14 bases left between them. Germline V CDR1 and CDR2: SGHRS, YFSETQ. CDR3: CASSPRRTAEKLFF. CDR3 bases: TGCGCCAGCAGCCCGAGGCGGACAGCTGAAAAACTGTTTTTT. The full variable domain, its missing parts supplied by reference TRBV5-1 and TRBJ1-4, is KAGVTQTPRYLIKTRGQQVTLSCSPISGHRSVSWYQQTPGQGLQFLFEYFSETQRNKGNFPGRFSGRQFSNSRSEMNVSTLELGDSALYLCASSPRRTAEKLFFGSGTQLSVL.

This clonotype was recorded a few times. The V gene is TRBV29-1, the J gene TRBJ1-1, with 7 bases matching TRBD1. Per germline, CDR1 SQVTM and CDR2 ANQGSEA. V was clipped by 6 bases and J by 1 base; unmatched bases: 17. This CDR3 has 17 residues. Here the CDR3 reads CSVFGQAPSRWNTEAFF. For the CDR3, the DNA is TGCAGCGTCTTCGGACAGGCGCCCTCTCGGTGGAACACTGAAGCTTTCTTT.

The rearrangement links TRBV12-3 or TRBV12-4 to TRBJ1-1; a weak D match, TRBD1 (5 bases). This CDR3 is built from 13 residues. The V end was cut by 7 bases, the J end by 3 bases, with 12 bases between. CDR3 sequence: CASTTGEDTEAFF. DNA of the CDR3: TGTGCCAGCACCACGGGGGAGGACACTGAAGCTTTCTTT.

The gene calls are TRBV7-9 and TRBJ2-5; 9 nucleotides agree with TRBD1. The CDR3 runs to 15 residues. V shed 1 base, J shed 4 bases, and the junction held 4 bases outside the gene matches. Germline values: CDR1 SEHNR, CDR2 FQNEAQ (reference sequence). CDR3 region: CASSLVTGGSETQYF. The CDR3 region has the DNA TGTGCCAGCAGCTTAGTAACAGGGGGCTCAGAGACCCAGTACTTC.

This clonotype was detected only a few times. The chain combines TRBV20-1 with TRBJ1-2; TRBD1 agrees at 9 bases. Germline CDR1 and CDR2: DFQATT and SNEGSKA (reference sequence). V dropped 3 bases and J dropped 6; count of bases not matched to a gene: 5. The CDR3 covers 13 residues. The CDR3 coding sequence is TGCAGTGCTAGCCGGGACAGGGTTCATGGCTACACCTTC. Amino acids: CSASRDRVHGYTF.

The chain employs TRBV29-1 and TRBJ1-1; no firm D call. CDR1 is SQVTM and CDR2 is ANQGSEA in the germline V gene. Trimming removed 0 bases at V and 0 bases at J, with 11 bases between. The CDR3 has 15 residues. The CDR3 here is CSVEDRLGMNTEAFF. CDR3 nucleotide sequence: TGCAGCGTTGAAGATCGCTTGGGCATGAACACTGAAGCTTTCTTT.

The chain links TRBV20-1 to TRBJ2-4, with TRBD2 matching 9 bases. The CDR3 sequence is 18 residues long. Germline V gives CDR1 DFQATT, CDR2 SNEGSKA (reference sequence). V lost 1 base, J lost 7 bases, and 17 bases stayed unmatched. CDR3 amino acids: CSARVSGRTFIPSNIQYF. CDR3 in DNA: TGCAGTGCTAGAGTGAGCGGGAGGACCTTTATTCCCAGTAACATTCAGTACTTC.

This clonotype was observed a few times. Written as DNA, the CDR3 is TGTGCCAGCAGTTTATTCGGCGGGAGCTGGAATGAGCAGTTCTTC. It translates to CASSLFGGSWNEQFF. The rearrangement joins TRBV28 to TRBJ2-1; 7 nucleotides agree with TRBD2. The CDR3 extends over 15 amino acids. The V segment lost 1 base and the J segment 7 bases; nucleotides outside the gene matches: 7. From germline, CDR1 is MDHEN and CDR2 SYDVKM.

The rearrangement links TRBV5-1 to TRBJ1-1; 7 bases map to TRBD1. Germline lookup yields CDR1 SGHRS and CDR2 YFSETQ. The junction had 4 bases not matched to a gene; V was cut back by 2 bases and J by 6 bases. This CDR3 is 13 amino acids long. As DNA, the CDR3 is TGCGCCAGCAGCTTTTCGAGGGGGCCTGAAGCTTTCTTT. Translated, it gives CASSFSRGPEAFF.

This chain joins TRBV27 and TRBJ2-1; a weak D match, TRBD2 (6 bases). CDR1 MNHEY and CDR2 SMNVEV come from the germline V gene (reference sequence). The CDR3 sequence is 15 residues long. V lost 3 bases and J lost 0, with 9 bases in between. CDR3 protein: CASSFGGPSYNEQFF. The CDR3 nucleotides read TGTGCCAGCAGTTTCGGGGGACCCTCCTACAATGAGCAGTTCTTC.

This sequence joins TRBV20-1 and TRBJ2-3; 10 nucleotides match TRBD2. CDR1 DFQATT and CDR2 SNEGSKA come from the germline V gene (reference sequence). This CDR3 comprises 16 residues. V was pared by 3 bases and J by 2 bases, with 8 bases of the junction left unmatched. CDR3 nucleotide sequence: TGCAGTGCTAGGGGACCTAGCGGGGGTTACACAGATACGCAGTATTTT. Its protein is CSARGPSGGYTDTQYF.

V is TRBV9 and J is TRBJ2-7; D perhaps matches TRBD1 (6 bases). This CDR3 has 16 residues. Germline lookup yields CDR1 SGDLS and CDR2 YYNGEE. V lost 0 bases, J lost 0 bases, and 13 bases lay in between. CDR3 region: CASSVETGPSSYEQYF. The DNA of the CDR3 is TGTGCCAGCAGCGTAGAGACAGGCCCGAGCTCCTACGAGCAGTACTTC.

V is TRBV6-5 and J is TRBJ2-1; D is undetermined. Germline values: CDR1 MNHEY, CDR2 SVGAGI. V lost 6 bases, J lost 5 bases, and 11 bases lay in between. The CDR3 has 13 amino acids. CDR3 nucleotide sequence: TGTGCCAGCAGCATGGGGAAACACAATGAGCAGTTCTTC. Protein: CASSMGKHNEQFF.

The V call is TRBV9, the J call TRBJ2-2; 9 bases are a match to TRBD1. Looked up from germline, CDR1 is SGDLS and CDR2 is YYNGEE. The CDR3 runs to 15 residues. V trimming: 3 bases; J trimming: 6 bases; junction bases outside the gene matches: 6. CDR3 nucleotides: TGTGCCAGCAGCGCAACAGGGGGCATTGCCGGGGAGCTGTTTTTT. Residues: CASSATGGIAGELFF.